This entry lists 21 T cell receptor beta chains sequenced from one sample in a study of T cells after yellow fever vaccination. A single record per CDR3 protein comes from TCRdb applying MiXCR to the 5' RACE reads. The repertoire consists of 150,000 or so distinct CDR3 sequences, with around 7% occurring once and the leading ten covering 2.5%. The sequencing here drew on CD4+ T cells sorted from PBMCs, taken around 5 days after the first yellow fever vaccination. The receptors stem from a man between 18 and 35 years old who received the YFV17D yellow fever vaccine.

This clonotype was counted a few times. The chain is built from TRBV12-3 or TRBV12-4 and TRBJ2-7, with a possible D match to TRBD2 (6 bases). This CDR3 is 14 amino acids long. V lost 4 bases, J lost 3 bases, and 13 bases lay in between. The CDR3 sequence is CASSSFGTFYEQYF. CDR3 coding DNA: TGTGCCAGCAGTTCTTTTGGGACTTTCTACGAGCAGTACTTC.

This chain uses TRBV4-1 with TRBJ1-5; 8 nucleotides align to TRBD1. The CDR3 sequence is 19 residues long. Looked up from germline, CDR1 is MGHRA and CDR2 is YSYEKL. The ends lost 1 base at V and 0 bases at J; junction bases unmatched: 11. The CDR3 nucleotides are TGCGCCAGCAGCCAAGTTGGGGTACACAGGGGGTATAGCAATCAGCCCCAGCATTTT. Translation gives CASSQVGVHRGYSNQPQHF.

The chain uses TRBV29-1 and TRBJ2-1, with 10 bases identical to TRBD1. The V and J ends lost 5 bases and 5 bases, in that order; junction bases with no gene match: 3. From germline, CDR1 is SQVTM and CDR2 ANQGSEA. The CDR3 spans 13 residues. The CDR3 spells CSVRGQGNNEQFF. The CDR3 DNA is TGCAGCGTTCGGGGACAGGGGAACAATGAGCAGTTCTTC.

There are a few counts of this clonotype. The gene calls are TRBV5-1 and TRBJ2-7, with D possibly matching TRBD1 (6 bases). Germline loops: CDR1 SGHRS, CDR2 YFSETQ. This CDR3 region has 14 residues. V lost 4 bases, J lost 1 base, and 12 bases lay in between. The CDR3 sequence is CASSREGQSYEQYF. CDR3 nucleotide sequence: TGCGCCAGCAGCCGAGAGGGACAATCCTACGAGCAGTACTTC.

The chain combines TRBV6-5 with TRBJ1-2, with D perhaps TRBD1 (5 bases). V was cut by 0 bases and J by 2 bases, with 16 bases left in between. Germline CDR1 reads MNHEY; CDR2 reads SVGAGI. The CDR3 is made up of 17 amino acids. The chain's CDR3 is CASSYSGAEGANYGYTF. The CDR3 DNA reads as TGTGCCAGCAGTTACTCAGGGGCTGAAGGGGCCAACTATGGCTACACCTTC.

This chain links TRBV11-3 with TRBJ1-2; TRBD1 might be the D (6 bases). V was cut by 5 bases and J by 13 bases, with 17 bases left in between. The CDR3 extends over 12 amino acids. Germline assignment: CDR1 SGHNT and CDR2 YENEEA. The CDR3 loop is CASSLGPTGITF. The CDR3 DNA reads as TGTGCCAGCAGCCTCGGGCCGACAGGAATCACCTTC.

The table lists this clonotype with many counts. This chain uses TRBV6-1 with TRBJ1-2; D gene ambiguous. This CDR3 spans 13 amino acids. Germline CDR1 and CDR2: MNHNS and SASEGT. V lost 7 bases, J lost 6 bases, and 15 bases lay in between. Here the CDR3 DNA reads TGTGCCAGCAAACTCGCCACGTTGGATGGCTACACCTTC. Translated, it gives CASKLATLDGYTF.

The rearrangement uses TRBV4-2 and TRBJ2-1, with TRBD2 identical over 8 bases. CDR3 length: 20 residues. V dropped 3 bases and J dropped 0; count of bases not matched to a gene: 16. Germline V gene data show CDR1 as LGHNA and CDR2 as YNFKEQ. Written as DNA, the CDR3 is TGTGCCAGCAGCCACATCCCGAGAGGACTAGCCGAAAGCTCCTACAATGAGCAGTTCTTC. The encoded protein is CASSHIPRGLAESSYNEQFF.

This clonotype was picked up many times. The chain employs TRBV29-1 and TRBJ2-1, with 8 bases fitting TRBD2. Germline CDR1 is SQVTM and CDR2 is ANQGSEA. The CDR3 sequence is 13 residues long. V trimming: 6 bases; J trimming: 0 bases; junction bases outside the gene matches: 1. The CDR3 sequence is CSVAGDSYNEQFF. CDR3 coding DNA: TGCAGCGTAGCGGGAGACTCCTACAATGAGCAGTTCTTC.

A word on this clonotype: Germline is not matched at one junction end, which may reflect a read error. The chain combines TRBV11-2 with TRBJ1-4, with unresolved D. Germline CDR1 SGHAT, CDR2 FQNNGV. The CDR3 extends over 16 amino acids. CDR3 nucleotides: TGTGCCAGCAGCTTAATGAACAGCGTACTAAATGAGAAACTGTTTTTT. It encodes CASSLMNSVLNEKLFF.

The chain links TRBV23-1 to TRBJ2-5; D gene uncertain. TRBV23-1 is designated an ORF whose function remains uncertain. The V end was cut by 0 bases, the J end by 5 bases, with 10 bases between. The CDR3 totals 14 residues. CDR3 region: CASSQSTVWETQYF. CDR3 bases: TGCGCCAGCAGTCAATCAACGGTTTGGGAGACCCAGTACTTC.

This clonotype has a count of ten or more. The chain uses TRBV20-1 and TRBJ2-3; D remains ambiguous. There are 14 residues in the CDR3. From germline, CDR1 is DFQATT and CDR2 SNEGSKA (reference sequence). With 5 bases removed from V and 4 bases from J, the gap between germline ends came to 16 bases. The CDR3 DNA follows: TGCAGTGCTGCCAAAAGGGAAGGCGCAGATACGCAGTATTTT. Translated: CSAAKREGADTQYF.

This clonotype was seen only a few times. The rearrangement uses TRBV29-1 and TRBJ1-1, with D perhaps TRBD1 (5 bases). V gave up 7 bases and J gave up 0 bases, with 18 bases separating them. The CDR3 sequence is 15 residues long. In germline, CDR1 is SQVTM, CDR2 ANQGSEA. The CDR3 DNA reads TGCAGCGGTGGGGGAGGGTGGGCAATGAACACTGAAGCTTTCTTT. This codes for CSGGGGWAMNTEAFF.

This clonotype was seen at least ten times. This chain connects TRBV2 to TRBJ1-5; a possible D gene is TRBD1 (6 bases). Looked up from germline, CDR1 is SNHLY and CDR2 is FYNNEI. The CDR3 is made up of 13 amino acids. The V and J ends lost 6 bases and 0 bases respectively, with 6 bases between them. For the CDR3, the DNA is TGTGCCAGCAGGGACAGTAGCAATCAGCCCCAGCATTTT. Amino acid sequence: CASRDSSNQPQHF.

The chain couples TRBV12-3 or TRBV12-4 to TRBJ1-1; D is unclear. Between the trimmed V and J ends, which lost 7 bases and 1 base, there was a span of 16 bases. This CDR3 contains 15 residues. Written as DNA, the CDR3 is TGTGCCAGCACCCCCCTGGGAGGTAAGAACACTGAAGCTTTCTTT. Translating it yields CASTPLGGKNTEAFF.

Many counts were recorded for this clonotype. The chain employs TRBV10-1 and TRBJ1-1; 10 nucleotides agree with TRBD1. After removal of 4 bases from V and 8 bases from J, the junction contained 4 bases not matched to a gene. This CDR3 has 13 amino acids. CDR1 is WNHNN and CDR2 is SYGVQD in the germline V gene (reference sequence). CDR3 loop: CASSGQGALEAFF. CDR3 DNA sequence: TGCGCCAGCAGTGGACAGGGGGCTTTGGAAGCTTTCTTT.

This clonotype came up many times. The gene calls are TRBV7-9 and TRBJ2-1, with a possible D match to TRBD2 (5 bases). The germline gives CDR1 SEHNR, CDR2 FQNEAQ (reference sequence). The CDR3 is 12 amino acids. Trimming took 8 bases from V and 5 from J, leaving 10 bases between them. The CDR3 DNA is TGTGCCAGCCGGAGGCTAGACAATGAGCAGTTCTTC. Protein sequence: CASRRLDNEQFF.

This clonotype has more than one count but fewer than ten. This chain joins TRBV4-3 and TRBJ1-4; D might be TRBD1 (5 bases). Between the trimmed V and J ends, which lost 3 bases and 0 bases, there was a span of 8 bases. CDR1 and CDR2 (germline): LGHNA, YSLEER. The CDR3 extends over 15 amino acids. CDR3 amino acids: CASSQVTATNEKLFF. DNA of the CDR3: TGCGCCAGCAGCCAGGTGACAGCAACTAATGAAAAACTGTTTTTT.

This clonotype was observed many times. The chain links TRBV27 to TRBJ2-1; D is possibly TRBD1 or TRBD2 (6 bases each). Germline CDR1 and CDR2: MNHEY and SMNVEV (reference sequence). This CDR3 region has 14 residues. Trimming shortened V by 1 base and J by 8 bases, and 12 bases separated the two germline ends. As DNA, the CDR3 is TGTGCCAGCAGTTTATTTACGAGGGGGGATGAGCAGTTCTTC. Amino acid sequence: CASSLFTRGDEQFF.

This chain links TRBV20-1 with TRBJ1-1, with D maybe TRBD1 (5 bases). Trimming removed 3 bases at V and 0 bases at J, with 11 bases between. CDR3 length equals 14 residues. Germline CDR1 is DFQATT and CDR2 is SNEGSKA (reference sequence). As DNA, the CDR3 is TGCAGTGCTAGGCGACAGCTCATGAACACTGAAGCTTTCTTT. It encodes CSARRQLMNTEAFF.

Notes on this clonotype: This may come from a read error, since a much larger clone is one base off. V is TRBV14 and J is TRBJ2-3, with D tentatively TRBD2 (6 bases). CDR3 length equals 17 residues. From germline, CDR1 is SGHDN and CDR2 FVKESK. V dropped 0 bases and J dropped 1 base, with 14 bases sitting between them. CDR3: CASSQERTNGGTDTQYF. For the CDR3, the DNA is TGTGCCAGCAGCCAAGAACGGACTAACGGAGGCACAGATACGCAGTATTTT.